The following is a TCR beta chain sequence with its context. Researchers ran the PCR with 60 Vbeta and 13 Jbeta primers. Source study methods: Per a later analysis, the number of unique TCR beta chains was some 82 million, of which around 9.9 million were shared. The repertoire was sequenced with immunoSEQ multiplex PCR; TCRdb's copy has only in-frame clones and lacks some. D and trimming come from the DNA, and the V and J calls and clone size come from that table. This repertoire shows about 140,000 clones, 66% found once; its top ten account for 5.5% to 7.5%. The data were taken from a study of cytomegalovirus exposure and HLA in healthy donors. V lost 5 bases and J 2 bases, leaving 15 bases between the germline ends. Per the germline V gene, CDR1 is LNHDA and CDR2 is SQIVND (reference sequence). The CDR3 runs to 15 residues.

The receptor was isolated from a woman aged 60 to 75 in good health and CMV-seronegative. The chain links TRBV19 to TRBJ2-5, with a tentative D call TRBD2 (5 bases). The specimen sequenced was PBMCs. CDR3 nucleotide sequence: TGTGCCAGTAGTCCTGAACGAGGGCTTCAAGAGACCCAGTACTTC. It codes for CASSPERGLQETQYF.